These 12 T cell receptor beta chains were sequenced from one sample in a study of blood T cell repertoires in COVID-19. Sequenced by immunoSEQ multiplex PCR; TCRdb stores in-frame clones only, minus some. The sample has 140,000 to 150,000 clones; 81% are singletons. The specimen sequenced was peripheral blood. All receptors derive from a human donor in a cohort sampled during active COVID-19.

V is TRBV6-5 and J is TRBJ2-2; 10 positions agree with TRBD2. The germline V gene has CDR1 MNHEY and CDR2 SVGAGI. This CDR3 region has 16 residues. With 0 bases clipped from V and 11 bases from J, the junction kept 9 bases outside the gene matches. The CDR3: CASSYSRNSGRSELFF. The CDR3 DNA is TGTGCCAGCAGTTACTCTCGGAATAGCGGGAGGAGTGAGCTGTTTTTT.

This clone was observed a few times. The CDR3 spells CASSLPGQGNQPQHF. Here the CDR3 DNA reads TGTGCCAGCAGTTTACCTGGACAGGGCAATCAGCCCCAGCATTTT. The genes are TRBV28 and TRBJ1-5; 7 bases match TRBD1. Germline lookup yields CDR1 MDHEN and CDR2 SYDVKM. This CDR3 region has 15 residues. Trimming took 2 bases from V and 2 from J; bases not matched to a gene: 3. The whole variable domain, filled in from reference TRBV28 and TRBJ1-5, reads DVKVTQSSRYLVKRTGEKVFLECVQDMDHENMFWYRQDPGLGLRLIYFSYDVKMKEKGDIPEGYSVSREKKERFSLILESASTNQTSMYLCASSLPGQGNQPQHFGDGTRLSIL.

CDR3 in amino acids: CASSLTLVYNEQFF. The DNA for the CDR3 is TGTGCCAGCAGTTTAACCCTAGTTTACAATGAGCAGTTCTTC. V is TRBV28 and J is TRBJ2-1; D remains unclear. Deletions cut 2 bases from V and 4 bases from J, with 9 bases between. Germline V gene lookup returns CDR1 MDHEN and CDR2 SYDVKM. This CDR3 region has 14 residues.

This sequence joins TRBV6-2 or TRBV6-3 and TRBJ2-1, with TRBD2 matching over 9 bases. The CDR3 extends over 17 amino acids. The V gene end was trimmed by 5 bases and the J gene end by 0 bases; junction bases not matched to a gene: 8. Per the germline V gene, CDR1 is MNHEY and CDR2 is SVGEGT. The CDR3 loop is CASSLQTSGSSYNEQFF. The CDR3 coding sequence is TGTGCCAGCAGTCTCCAGACTAGCGGAAGCTCCTACAATGAGCAGTTCTTC.

The rearrangement joins TRBV5-1 to TRBJ1-2; 7 nucleotides agree with TRBD1. This CDR3 region has 17 residues. Per the germline V gene, CDR1 is SGHRS and CDR2 is YFSETQ. Losses at the gene ends were 4 bases for V and 4 bases for J; bases not matched to a gene: 16. Here the CDR3 DNA reads TGCGCCAGCAGCCCCCGGGACAGTCTCGGCGGATCCTATGGCTACACCTTC. Its translation: CASSPRDSLGGSYGYTF.

The chain couples TRBV10-3 to TRBJ2-1; 7 bases line up with TRBD2. The germline CDR1 and CDR2 sequences are ENHRY and SYGVKD. Trimming removed 4 bases from V and 5 bases from J; junction bases left unmatched: 5. The CDR3 is made up of 14 amino acids. The CDR3 region is CAISGWTRDNEQFF. DNA of the CDR3: TGTGCCATCAGTGGGTGGACTAGGGACAATGAGCAGTTCTTC.

CDR3 in amino acids: CASSLFVSGELFF. CDR3 in DNA: TGTGCCAGCAGCCTCTTTGTATCCGGGGAGCTGTTTTTT. This chain joins TRBV3-1 (or the pseudogene TRBV3-2) and TRBJ2-2; D not certain. The ends were cut back, 4 bases at V and 6 bases at J, with 9 bases in the middle. Germline CDR1 LGHDT, CDR2 YNNKEL (reference sequence). CDR3 length: 13 residues.

This chain uses TRBV4-3 with TRBJ2-3; 10 bases fit TRBD2. The V and J ends lost 1 base and 4 bases, in that order; junction bases with no gene match: 2. Germline V gene lookup returns CDR1 LGHNA and CDR2 YSLEER. This CDR3 comprises 15 residues. CDR3 sequence reads: CASSQALAGADTQYF. Written as DNA, the CDR3 is TGCGCCAGCAGCCAAGCCCTAGCGGGAGCAGATACGCAGTATTTT.

This sequence joins TRBV4-2 and TRBJ2-1, with 11 bases fitting TRBD2. V was clipped by 0 bases and J by 4 bases; unmatched bases: 5. Germline V gives CDR1 LGHNA, CDR2 YNFKEQ. The CDR3 extends over 17 amino acids. CDR3 region: CASSQDLGTSGYNEQFF. CDR3 sequence (DNA): TGTGCCAGCAGCCAAGATTTGGGGACTAGCGGTTACAATGAGCAGTTCTTC.

The V gene is TRBV7-6, the J gene TRBJ1-6, with D maybe TRBD1 (6 bases). The CDR3 totals 16 residues. V lost 0 bases and J lost 7, with 13 bases in between. CDR1 is SGHVS and CDR2 is FNYEAQ in the germline V gene. The CDR3 sequence: CASSLANAGANSPLHF. DNA for the CDR3: TGTGCCAGCAGCTTAGCGAATGCAGGGGCGAATTCACCCCTCCACTTT.

The genes are TRBV3-1 (or the pseudogene TRBV3-2) and TRBJ2-1, with 7 bases fitting TRBD1. Germline V gene sequence: CDR1 LGHDT, CDR2 YNNKEL (reference sequence). Trimming at V came to 7 bases and at J to 7 bases, leaving 4 bases not matched to a gene. The CDR3 loop spans 12 amino acids. CDR3 protein: CASNAQGNEQFF. The CDR3, as DNA: TGTGCCAGCAACGCACAGGGGAATGAGCAGTTCTTC.

This clone occurred a few times. The CDR3 DNA follows: TGTGCCAGCAGCTTAGGAATATCCACGGGGAACACTGAAGCTTTCTTT. The encoded protein is CASSLGISTGNTEAFF. The chain combines TRBV7-3 with TRBJ1-1; D unclear. Per germline, CDR1 SGHTA and CDR2 FQGTGA. V was trimmed by 2 bases and J by 1 base, leaving 14 bases between them. The CDR3 consists of 16 residues.